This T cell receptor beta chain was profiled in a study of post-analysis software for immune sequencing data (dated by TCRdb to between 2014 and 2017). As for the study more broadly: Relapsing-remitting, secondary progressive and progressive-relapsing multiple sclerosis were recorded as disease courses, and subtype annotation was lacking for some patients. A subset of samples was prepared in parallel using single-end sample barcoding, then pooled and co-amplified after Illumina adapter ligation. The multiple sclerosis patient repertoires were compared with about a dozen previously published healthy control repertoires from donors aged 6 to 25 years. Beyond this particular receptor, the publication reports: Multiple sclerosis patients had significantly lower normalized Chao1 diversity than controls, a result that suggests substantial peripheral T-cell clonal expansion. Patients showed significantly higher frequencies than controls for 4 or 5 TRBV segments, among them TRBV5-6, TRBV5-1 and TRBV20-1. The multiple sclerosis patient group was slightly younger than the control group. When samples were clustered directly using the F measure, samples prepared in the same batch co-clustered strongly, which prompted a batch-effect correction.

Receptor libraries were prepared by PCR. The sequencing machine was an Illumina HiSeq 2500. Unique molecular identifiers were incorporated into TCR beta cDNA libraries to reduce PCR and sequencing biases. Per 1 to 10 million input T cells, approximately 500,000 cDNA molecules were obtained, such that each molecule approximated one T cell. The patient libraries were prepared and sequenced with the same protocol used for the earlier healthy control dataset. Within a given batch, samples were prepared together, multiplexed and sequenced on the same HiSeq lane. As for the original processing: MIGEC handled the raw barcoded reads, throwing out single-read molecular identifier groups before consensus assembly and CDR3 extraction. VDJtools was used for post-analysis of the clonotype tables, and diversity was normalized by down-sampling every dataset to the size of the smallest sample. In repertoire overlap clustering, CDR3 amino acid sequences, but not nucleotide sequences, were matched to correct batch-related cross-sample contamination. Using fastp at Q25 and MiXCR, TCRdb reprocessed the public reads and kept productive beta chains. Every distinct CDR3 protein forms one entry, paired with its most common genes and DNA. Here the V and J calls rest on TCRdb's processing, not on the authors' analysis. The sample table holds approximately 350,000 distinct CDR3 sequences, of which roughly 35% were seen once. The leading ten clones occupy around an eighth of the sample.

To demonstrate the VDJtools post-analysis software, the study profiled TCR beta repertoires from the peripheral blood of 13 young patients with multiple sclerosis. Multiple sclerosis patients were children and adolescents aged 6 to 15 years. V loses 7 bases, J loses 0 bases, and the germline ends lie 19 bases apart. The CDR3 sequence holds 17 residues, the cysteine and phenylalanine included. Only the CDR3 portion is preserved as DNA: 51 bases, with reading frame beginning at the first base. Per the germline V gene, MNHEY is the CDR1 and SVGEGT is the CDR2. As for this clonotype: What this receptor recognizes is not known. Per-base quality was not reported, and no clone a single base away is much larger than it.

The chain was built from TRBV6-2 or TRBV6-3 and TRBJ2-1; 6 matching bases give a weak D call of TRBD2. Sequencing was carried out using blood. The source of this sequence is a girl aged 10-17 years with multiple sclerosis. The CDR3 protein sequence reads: CASTKRWQGGSYNEQFF. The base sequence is TGTGCCAGCACCAAACGATGGCAGGGAGGCTCCTACAATGAGCAGTTCTTC.